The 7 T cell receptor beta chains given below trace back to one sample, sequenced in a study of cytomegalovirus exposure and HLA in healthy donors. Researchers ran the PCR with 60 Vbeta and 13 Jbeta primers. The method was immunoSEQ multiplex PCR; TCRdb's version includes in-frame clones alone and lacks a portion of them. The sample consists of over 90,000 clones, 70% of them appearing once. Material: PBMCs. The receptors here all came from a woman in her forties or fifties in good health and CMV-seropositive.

CDR3 sequence reads: CASSAGLDTEAFF. The CDR3 DNA is TGTGCCAGTAGTGCGGGCCTCGACACTGAAGCTTTCTTT. This chain uses TRBV19 with TRBJ1-1, with D uncertain. The ends were cut back, 5 bases at V and 3 bases at J, with 10 bases in the middle. The CDR3 loop spans 13 amino acids. From germline, CDR1 is LNHDA and CDR2 SQIVND (reference sequence).

The CDR3 DNA reads TGCGCCAGCAAACAGGGGCGGGAGAACACTGAAGCTTTCTTT. This gives the protein CASKQGRENTEAFF. The chain has TRBV5-1 and TRBJ1-1; TRBD1 matches at 7 bases. The CDR3 runs 14 residues. Germline CDR1 and CDR2: SGHRS and YFSETQ. With V trimmed by 6 bases and J by 1 base, 6 bases remained unmatched. The whole variable domain, filled in from reference TRBV5-1 and TRBJ1-1, reads KAGVTQTPRYLIKTRGQQVTLSCSPISGHRSVSWYQQTPGQGLQFLFEYFSETQRNKGNFPGRFSGRQFSNSRSEMNVSTLELGDSALYLCASKQGRENTEAFFGQGTRLTVV.

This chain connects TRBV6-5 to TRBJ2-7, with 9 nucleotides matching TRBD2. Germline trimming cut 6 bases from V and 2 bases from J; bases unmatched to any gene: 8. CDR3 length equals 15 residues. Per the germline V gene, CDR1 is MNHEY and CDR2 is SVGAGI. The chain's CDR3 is CASSGSGSLAYEQYF. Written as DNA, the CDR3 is TGTGCCAGCAGCGGTAGCGGGAGTCTAGCCTACGAGCAGTACTTC.

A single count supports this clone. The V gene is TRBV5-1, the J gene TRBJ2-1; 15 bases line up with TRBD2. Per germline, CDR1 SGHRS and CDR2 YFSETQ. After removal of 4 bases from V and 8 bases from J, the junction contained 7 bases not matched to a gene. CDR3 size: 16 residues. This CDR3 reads CASSKPGLAGGDEQFF. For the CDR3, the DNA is TGCGCCAGCAGCAAGCCGGGACTAGCGGGAGGAGATGAGCAGTTCTTC. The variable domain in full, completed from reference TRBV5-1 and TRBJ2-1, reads KAGVTQTPRYLIKTRGQQVTLSCSPISGHRSVSWYQQTPGQGLQFLFEYFSETQRNKGNFPGRFSGRQFSNSRSEMNVSTLELGDSALYLCASSKPGLAGGDEQFFGPGTRLTVL.

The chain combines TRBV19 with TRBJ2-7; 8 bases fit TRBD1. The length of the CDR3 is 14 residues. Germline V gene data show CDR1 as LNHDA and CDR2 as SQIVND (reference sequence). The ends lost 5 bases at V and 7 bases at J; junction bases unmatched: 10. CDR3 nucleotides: TGTGCCAGTAGTGTACCGGGACAGGTAAAAGAGCAGTACTTC. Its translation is CASSVPGQVKEQYF.

The CDR3 loop is CASSLVFGRFSYEQYF. The CDR3 nucleotides are TGTGCCAGCAGCTTAGTTTTCGGCAGGTTCTCCTACGAGCAGTACTTC. V and J are TRBV11-2 and TRBJ2-7; no firm D call. V dropped 1 base and J dropped 0 bases, with 13 bases sitting between them. CDR1 and CDR2 from the germline V gene are SGHAT and FQNNGV. This CDR3 is built from 16 residues.

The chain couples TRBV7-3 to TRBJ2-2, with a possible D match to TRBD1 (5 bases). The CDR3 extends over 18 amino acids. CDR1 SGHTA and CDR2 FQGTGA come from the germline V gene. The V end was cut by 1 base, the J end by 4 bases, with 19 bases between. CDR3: CASSLNGAHPPSTGELFF. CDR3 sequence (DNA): TGTGCCAGCAGCTTAAATGGGGCCCATCCCCCCTCCACCGGGGAGCTGTTTTTT. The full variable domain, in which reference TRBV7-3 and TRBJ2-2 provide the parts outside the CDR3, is GAGVSQTPSNKVTEKGKYVELRCDPISGHTALYWYRQSLGQGPEFLIYFQGTGAADDSGLPNDRFFAVRPEGSVSTLKIQRTERGDSAVYLCASSLNGAHPPSTGELFFGEGSRLTVL.